This is a list of T cell receptor beta chains from one sample in a study of monozygotic twins with cystic fibrosis. The table came from immunoSEQ multiplex PCR; TCRdb's copy has only in-frame clones and leaves some out. This table has under 40,000 clones, 95% to 98% appearing once. The sequenced sample was blood. Receptor source: a girl aged 2 to 9 with cystic fibrosis. CDR3s include the opening cysteine and the closing phenylalanine or tryptophan. A D gene is named only where the DNA matches it firmly. Some rows mark clone size as missing; the rest say once, few, many or name a class of expanded clone.

d_call	v_call	clone_size	j_call	cdr3_nt	cdr3_aa
.	TRBV27	.	TRBJ1-1	TGTGCCAGCAGTCCGAATACAGTTTACACTGAAGCTTTCTTT	CASSPNTVYTEAFF
TRBD1	TRBV30	.	TRBJ2-7	TGTGCCTGGAGTAGTGGAAGGACAGGGAAATTATACGAGCAGTACTTC	CAWSSGRTGKLYEQYF
TRBD1	TRBV7-8	.	TRBJ2-2	TGTGCCAGCACCGGGACAGGGGGCACCGGGGAGCTGTTTTTT	CASTGTGGTGELFF
.	TRBV7-9	.	TRBJ2-1	TGTGCCAGCAGCTTTGGTCTAGCCAGAAATGAGCAGTTCTTC	CASSFGLARNEQFF
.	TRBV5-6	.	TRBJ1-2	TGTGCCAGCACTCAGGGGAGGGGTTGGAATGGCTACACCTTC	CASTQGRGWNGYTF
TRBD1	TRBV9	once	TRBJ1-2	TGTGCCAGCAGCTCCATCCTACAGGGGAAAGATTATGGCTACACCTTC	CASSSILQGKDYGYTF
TRBD1	TRBV29-1	.	TRBJ1-2	TGCAGCGCATTGACAGGGGGTAACTATGGCTACACCTTC	CSALTGGNYGYTF
.	TRBV4-1	.	TRBJ1-1	TGCGCCAGCAGCCAAGAAGGTGGGGCCACTGAAGCTTTCTTT	CASSQEGGATEAFF
.	TRBV25-1	.	TRBJ2-1	TGTGCCAGCACCTTCTCCTACAATGAGCAGTTCTTC	CASTFSYNEQFF
.	TRBV5-6	.	TRBJ2-7	TGTGCCAGCAGCTTTTTGCGCACAACCAGGCAGGGAACCTACGAGCAGTACTTC	CASSFLRTTRQGTYEQYF
.	TRBV2	.	TRBJ1-1	TGTGCCAGCAGTGAAGCGCTTGCCTTCCTGAACACTGAAGCTTTCTTT	CASSEALAFLNTEAFF
.	TRBV7-2	.	TRBJ1-5	TGTGCCAGCAGCCCGGGGGATTCGAGCAATCAGCCCCAGCATTTT	CASSPGDSSNQPQHF
.	TRBV28	.	TRBJ1-4	TGTGCCAGCATGCTGCGGGGGGGTCAAGAAAAACTGTTTTTT	CASMLRGGQEKLFF
TRBD1	TRBV10-3	.	TRBJ1-1	TGTGCCATCAGACAGGGGGACACTGAAGCTTTCTTT	CAIRQGDTEAFF
.	TRBV29-1	.	TRBJ2-1	TGCAGCGTTCCCCGGTATGCTAGCGCCTACAATGAGCAGTTCTTC	CSVPRYASAYNEQFF
TRBD1	TRBV7-8	.	TRBJ1-2	TGTGCCAGCAGCTTTAACAGGGGTGGTAACTATGGCTACACCTTC	CASSFNRGGNYGYTF
TRBD1	TRBV19	.	TRBJ1-5	TGTGCCAGTAGTTCTAGAGCCGGGACAGGGGGTATACAGCCCCAGCATTTT	CASSSRAGTGGIQPQHF
TRBD1	TRBV28	.	TRBJ2-3	TGTGCCAGCGGGACAGAGAGCACAGATACGCAGTATTTT	CASGTESTDTQYF
.	TRBV4-1	.	TRBJ1-1	TGCGCCAGCAGCCAAGCAAGGGCGCATGAAGCTTTCTTT	CASSQARAHEAFF
TRBD2	TRBV7-2	.	TRBJ2-7	TGTGCCACCGCCCCATATGCGGGAGGTGGTGAGCAGTACTTC	CATAPYAGGGEQYF
.	TRBV5-4	once	TRBJ1-6	TGTGCCAGCAGCTTGGGGGTCGAAGGCGGTTCACCCCTCCACTTT	CASSLGVEGGSPLHF
.	TRBV5-6	once	TRBJ2-7	TGTGCCAGCAGCTCCGGTGGCAGCTCCTACGAGCAGTACTTC	CASSSGGSSYEQYF
TRBD1	TRBV4-1	.	TRBJ2-7	TGCGCCAGCAGCCTCGGGACAGGGGGCAGAATCGAGCAGTACTTC	CASSLGTGGRIEQYF
.	TRBV5-8	.	TRBJ1-2	TGTGCCAGCAGCTTACAAGGACGGGCGAGTGGCTACACCTTC	CASSLQGRASGYTF
.	TRBV25-1	.	TRBJ2-1	TGTGCCAGCAGTGGGGATAGGTTCAATGAGCAGTTCTTC	CASSGDRFNEQFF
TRBD2	TRBV4-1	.	TRBJ2-1	TGCGCCAGCACCGGGACTACAGCTCCCCTTTACAATGAGCAGTTCTTC	CASTGTTAPLYNEQFF
TRBD2	TRBV7-7	.	TRBJ2-1	TGTGCCAGCAGCTTAGCGGGAGGGAATGAGCAGTTCTTC	CASSLAGGNEQFF
.	TRBV6-1	.	TRBJ1-2	TGTGCCAGCAGCCTAGGGGACTTCTATGGCTACACCTTC	CASSLGDFYGYTF
.	TRBV19	.	TRBJ1-1	TGTGCCAGTAGTATAGATCACATAGCGAACACTGAAGCTTTCTTT	CASSIDHIANTEAFF
.	TRBV6-1	.	TRBJ1-4	TGTGCCAGCGGAGGGTTAACTAATGAAAAACTGTTTTTT	CASGGLTNEKLFF
TRBD2	TRBV19	.	TRBJ2-7	TGTGCCAGTAGTATAGGACTAGCGGGGCGCGAGCAGTACTTC	CASSIGLAGREQYF
.	TRBV27	.	TRBJ1-1	TGTGCCAGCAGAAGCGGGAACACTGAAGCTTTCTTT	CASRSGNTEAFF
.	TRBV5-1	.	TRBJ2-7	TGCGCCAGCAGCTTGGGTCCCGGAGAAAGGGGCGAGCAGTACTTC	CASSLGPGERGEQYF
.	TRBV28	few	TRBJ2-7	TGTGCCAGCACCTCCACTACGCTCTACGAGCAGTACTTC	CASTSTTLYEQYF
.	TRBV4-2	.	TRBJ1-1	TGTGCCAGCAGCCAGGAGGGTCAGGGGAGGACTGAAGCTTTCTTT	CASSQEGQGRTEAFF
.	TRBV10-2	.	TRBJ2-3	TGCGCCAGCAGTACGCACCGCACAGATACGCAGTATTTT	CASSTHRTDTQYF
.	TRBV6-5	.	TRBJ1-1	TGTGCCAGCAGTTACGGCGGGGTACAGAACACTGAAGCTTTCTTT	CASSYGGVQNTEAFF
.	TRBV6-1	.	TRBJ1-2	TGTGCCAGCAGTGTACAACCGGGAGGGCAAGATGGCTACACCTTC	CASSVQPGGQDGYTF
.	TRBV30	.	TRBJ1-4	TGTGCCTGGAGTGTAGTGAGAAATGAAAAACTGTTTTTT	CAWSVVRNEKLFF
.	TRBV28	.	TRBJ2-7	TGTGCCAGCAGTCCCACAGACTACGAGCAGTACTTC	CASSPTDYEQYF
.	TRBV2	.	TRBJ2-7	TGTGCCAGCAGGGCCTACGAGCAGTACTTC	CASRAYEQYF
.	TRBV6-5	.	TRBJ1-2	TGTGCCAGCAGGACTCCGGGACTTAACTATGGCTACACCTTC	CASRTPGLNYGYTF